This T cell receptor beta chain was observed in a study of blood T cell repertoires in COVID-19. Study context: Sites across the United States, Italy and Spain contributed samples from acute and convalescent COVID-19. The cDNA or gDNA used as material had been derived from T cells, B-cell-depleted T cells, or PBMCs.

The CDR3 is 14 residues long. Per germline, CDR1 MNHEY and CDR2 SVGAGI. Germline trimming cut 6 bases from V and 2 bases from J; bases unmatched to any gene: 7. Original processing methods: How many nucleated cells were present was estimated from reference gene primer amplification. TCRdb's table, derived via immunoSEQ multiplex PCR, lists solely in-frame clones and lacks some. For V, J and clone size, that table is used; D and trimming come from the DNA. Altogether 50,000 to 65,000 clones are present, 88% being singletons, with the ten largest covering 3.5% to 4.5%. The sample was peripheral blood. The sequence was obtained from a man aged 50-59 years with active COVID-19. The J gene is TRBJ2-7, the V gene TRBV6-5; 7 bases fit TRBD1. The CDR3 coding sequence is TGTGCCAGCAGCCGCCCCGGGACAGCCTACGAGCAGTACTTC. Residues: CASSRPGTAYEQYF.